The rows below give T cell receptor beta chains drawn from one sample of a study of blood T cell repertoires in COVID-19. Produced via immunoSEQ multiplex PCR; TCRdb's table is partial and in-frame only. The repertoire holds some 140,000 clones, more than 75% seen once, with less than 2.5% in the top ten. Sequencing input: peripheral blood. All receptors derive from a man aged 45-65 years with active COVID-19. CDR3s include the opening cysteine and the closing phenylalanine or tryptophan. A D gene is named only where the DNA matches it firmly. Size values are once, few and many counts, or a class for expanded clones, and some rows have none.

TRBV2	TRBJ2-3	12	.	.	TGTGCCATCAGCGGAGACGGCAGTCCGCAGTATTTT	CAISGDGSPQYF
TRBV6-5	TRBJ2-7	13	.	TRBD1	TGTGCCAGCACCCGACAGGGGGACTACGAGCAGTACTTC	CASTRQGDYEQYF
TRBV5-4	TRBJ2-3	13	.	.	TGTGCCAGCTCTGCTGGGGCCAGAGATACGCAGTATTTT	CASSAGARDTQYF
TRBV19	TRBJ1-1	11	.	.	TGTGCCAGTAGCGCTTCAGTGGGCGCTTTCTTT	CASSASVGAFF
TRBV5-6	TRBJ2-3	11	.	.	TGTGCCAGCAGCTTGGAGGGGCCGCAGTATTTT	CASSLEGPQYF
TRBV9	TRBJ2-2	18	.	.	TGTGCCAGCAGCGTAGCTCGAGGGGGTGGCGCGAACACCGGGGAGCTGTTTTTT	CASSVARGGGANTGELFF
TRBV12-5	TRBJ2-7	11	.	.	TGTGCTAGTGGTTTCACCTACGAGCAGTACTTC	CASGFTYEQYF
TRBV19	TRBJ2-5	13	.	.	TGTGCCAGTAGTAAGAGCACCCAAGAGACCCAGTACTTC	CASSKSTQETQYF
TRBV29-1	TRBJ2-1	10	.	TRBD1	TGCAGCACAGGGGTTAATGAGCAGTTCTTC	CSTGVNEQFF
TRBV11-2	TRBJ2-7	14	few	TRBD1	TGTGCCAGCAGCTCCGACAGGGTCTCCTACGAGCAGTACTTC	CASSSDRVSYEQYF
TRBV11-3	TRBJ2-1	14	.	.	TGTGCCAGCAGCTTAGGTGCGGCCTACAATGAGCAGTTCTTC	CASSLGAAYNEQFF
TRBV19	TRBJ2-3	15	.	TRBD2	TGTGCCAGTAGGGCGGGGGTTTTCGGCACAGATACGCAGTATTTT	CASRAGVFGTDTQYF
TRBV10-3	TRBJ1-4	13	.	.	TGTGCCATCCGGGGGGGTTTAAGGGAAAAACTGTTTTTT	CAIRGGLREKLFF
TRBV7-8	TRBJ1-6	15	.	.	TGTGCCAGCAGCCCCCAAATCTCCTATAATTCACCCCTCCACTTT	CASSPQISYNSPLHF
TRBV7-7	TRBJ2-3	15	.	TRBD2	TGTGCCAGCAGCCTCCTGACTAGCGGGGCAGATACGCAGTATTTT	CASSLLTSGADTQYF
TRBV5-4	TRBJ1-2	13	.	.	TGTGCCAGCAGCTTTGACAGGAACTATGGCTACACCTTC	CASSFDRNYGYTF
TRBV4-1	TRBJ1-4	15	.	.	TGCGCCAGCAGCCAAGAATTGGGAGGGAACGAAAAACTGTTTTTT	CASSQELGGNEKLFF
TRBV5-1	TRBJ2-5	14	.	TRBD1	TGCGCCAGCAGCCCAAGAGGGGGCAGCGAGACCCAGTACTTC	CASSPRGGSETQYF
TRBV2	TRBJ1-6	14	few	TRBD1	TGTGCCAGCAGGGCCGGGACAGTTAATTCACCCCTCCACTTT	CASRAGTVNSPLHF
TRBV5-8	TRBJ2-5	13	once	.	TGTGCCAGCAGCTTGCGGGGACTTGAGACCCAGTACTTC	CASSLRGLETQYF
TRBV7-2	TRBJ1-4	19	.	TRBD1	TGTGCCAGCAGCTTAGTACCCACAGGGGCCTTCGCAACTAATGAAAAACTGTTTTTT	CASSLVPTGAFATNEKLFF
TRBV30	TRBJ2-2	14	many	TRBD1	TGTGCCCGGTCAAACAGGGGGAACACCGGGGAGCTGTTTTTT	CARSNRGNTGELFF
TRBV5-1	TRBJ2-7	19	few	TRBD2	TGCGCCAGCCGCCAAGGGGGTACTAGCGGGGGGCCTGCCTCCTACGAGCAGTACTTC	CASRQGGTSGGPASYEQYF
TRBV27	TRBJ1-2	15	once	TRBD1	TGTGCCAGCAGGGATACCGGGACAGGCAACTATGGCTACACCTTC	CASRDTGTGNYGYTF
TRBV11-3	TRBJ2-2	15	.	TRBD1	TGTGCCAGCAGCAAAGGGGGCCTGAACACCGGGGAGCTGTTTTTT	CASSKGGLNTGELFF
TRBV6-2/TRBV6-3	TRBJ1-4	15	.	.	TGTGCCAGCAGCCAGCAAGGGGTGGTCGATGAAAAACTGTTTTTT	CASSQQGVVDEKLFF
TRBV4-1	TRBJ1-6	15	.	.	TGCGCCAGCAGCCAGGGGGCAGCCTATAATTCACCCCTCCACTTT	CASSQGAAYNSPLHF
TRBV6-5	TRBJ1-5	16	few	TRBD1	TGTGCCAGCAGTTACTCGAGGGGGACAGGGGGACAGCCCCAGCATTTT	CASSYSRGTGGQPQHF
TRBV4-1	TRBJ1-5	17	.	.	TGCGCCAGCAGCCCGGGGATAGTGGCATGGAGCAATCAGCCCCAGCATTTT	CASSPGIVAWSNQPQHF
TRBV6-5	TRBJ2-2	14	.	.	TGTGCCAGCAGTTACCGGCGGGGCCTCGGGGAGCTGTTTTTT	CASSYRRGLGELFF
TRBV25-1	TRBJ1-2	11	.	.	TGTGCCAGCACCGGGGGCTATGGCTACACCTTC	CASTGGYGYTF